Below, 5 T cell receptor beta chains from the same sample are listed, as sequenced in a study of blood T cell repertoires in COVID-19. Profiled with immunoSEQ multiplex PCR; TCRdb holds only in-frame clones, not every one. The sample has approximately 110,000 clones, about three quarters seen once. The material sequenced was peripheral blood. Source of these receptors: a human donor in a cohort sampled during active or convalescent COVID-19.

The CDR3 DNA is TGTGCCAGCAGCCGAATGGCACGGGGGAATGAGCAGTTCTTC. Its translation: CASSRMARGNEQFF. V usage is TRBV6-2 or TRBV6-3 and J usage is TRBJ2-1; tentatively, D is TRBD2 (6 bases). Between the trimmed V and J ends, which lost 6 bases and 7 bases, there was a span of 16 bases. From germline, CDR1 is MNHEY and CDR2 SVGEGT. The CDR3 has 14 residues.

The genes are TRBV4-2 and TRBJ2-7, with TRBD1 identical over 7 bases. CDR1 is LGHNA, CDR2 YNFKEQ, per germline. CDR3 length: 15 amino acids. The J segment lost 3 bases and the V segment lost 0 bases, leaving 5 bases of the junction unmatched. This CDR3 reads CASSQDSGQLYEQYF. CDR3 DNA sequence: TGTGCCAGCAGCCAAGATTCGGGACAGCTCTACGAGCAGTACTTC.

The sample holds a few counts of this clone. V and J are TRBV12-3 or TRBV12-4 and TRBJ1-1; no definite D call. Trimming removed 7 bases at V and 1 base at J, with 10 bases between. The CDR3 is 13 residues long. CDR3 sequence (DNA): TGTGCCAGCATTTCGGAGGGGAACACTGAAGCTTTCTTT. Its protein product is CASISEGNTEAFF.

This rearrangement joins TRBV5-5 to TRBJ2-2; 7 bases align to TRBD2. CDR1 and CDR2 (germline): SGHKS, YYEKEE (reference sequence). CDR3 length: 15 amino acids. J lost 5 bases, V lost 2 bases, and 6 bases had no gene match. The CDR3: CASSFGGSLTGELFF. In DNA, the CDR3 is TGTGCCAGCAGCTTTGGCGGGAGCCTAACCGGGGAGCTGTTTTTT.

This clone was seen a few times. Here the CDR3 DNA reads TGTGCCAGCAGCCCCGGGGGTGGCAGGAGGAGCTACACCTTC. This sequence encodes CASSPGGGRRSYTF. The V and J genes are TRBV14 and TRBJ1-2, with TRBD1 as a possible D gene (5 bases). V was trimmed by 4 bases and J by 9 bases, leaving 18 bases between them. The CDR3 extends over 14 amino acids. Germline V gene data show CDR1 as SGHDN and CDR2 as FVKESK.